The present TCR beta chain was sequenced within a study of tumor T cells in aggressive B-cell lymphoma listed by TCRdb under 2017. Notes on this clone: It has no known antigen specificity. Base quality data are lacking; no much larger clone is found one base away.

The method behind the library was the immunoSEQ multiplex PCR assay. TCRdb carries this immuneACCESS record with in-frame sequences only. Its versions omit some clonotypes, under half of them owing to an unresolved V gene in the studies checked, with the rest unexplained. The sample profile shows roughly 1,600 clones; roughly 89% of them were found once. About 7% of the sample is held by the ten biggest clonotypes. Deletion took 5 bases off V and 5 bases off J, with a span of 16 bases between the germline ends. Its CDR3 holds 15 amino acids, cysteine through phenylalanine. Of the read, only the CDR3 DNA is kept; its 45 bases are in frame from base 1. CDR1 and CDR2, per the germline V gene, are SGHRS and YFSETQ.

Material for sequencing was tumor tissue. Recombination connected TRBV5-1 to TRBJ2-2; the best D guess is TRBD2, with 5 bases matching. The sequence was obtained from an adult with diffuse large B cell lymphoma. The CDR3 protein is CASRPGPGGTGELFF. The bases read TGCGCCAGCAGGCCCGGGCCCGGCGGGACCGGGGAGCTGTTTTTT. Extended through the reference TRBV5-1 and TRBJ2-2 proteins, this CDR3 yields the full variable domain: KAGVTQTPRYLIKTRGQQVTLSCSPISGHRSVSWYQQTPGQGLQFLFEYFSETQRNKGNFPGRFSGRQFSNSRSEMNVSTLELGDSALYLCASRPGPGGTGELFFGEGSRLTVL.